The 10 T cell receptor beta chains below all came from one sample that was sequenced in a study of blood T cell repertoires in COVID-19. The repertoire was sequenced with immunoSEQ multiplex PCR; TCRdb's copy has only in-frame clones and lacks some. The sample has 35,000 to 45,000 clones, about 86% seen once. The sample taken for sequencing was peripheral blood. The receptors derive from a man between 65 and 85 years old with acute or convalescent COVID-19.

CDR3 amino acids: CASSRGSIGHEQYF. CDR3 nucleotide sequence: TGTGCCAGCAGCCGCGGGAGCATAGGTCACGAGCAGTACTTC. The chain recombines TRBV11-3 with TRBJ2-7; 7 bases match TRBD2. CDR1 is SGHNT and CDR2 is YENEEA in the germline V gene. Germline trimming cut 5 bases from V and 5 bases from J; bases unmatched to any gene: 9. The CDR3 runs 14 residues.

Remarks on this clone: Other nucleotide sequences from this sample produce the same CDR3. The rearrangement links TRBV19 to TRBJ1-4; TRBD1 might be the D (5 bases). Germline assignment: CDR1 LNHDA and CDR2 SQIVND (reference sequence). Deletions cut 6 bases from V and 0 bases from J, with 8 bases between. The CDR3 has 14 amino acids. The CDR3 bases are TGTGCCAGTAGCCCGGGGGCAACTAATGAAAAACTGTTTTTT. Protein: CASSPGATNEKLFF.

This chain uses TRBV5-1 with TRBJ1-2, with D possibly TRBD1 on 5 matching bases. Trimming pared 5 bases from V and 2 bases from J, leaving 7 bases between. Germline CDR1 is SGHRS and CDR2 is YFSETQ. This CDR3 has 12 amino acids. DNA of the CDR3: TGCGCCAGCAGTGGGGCAAACTATGGCTACACCTTC. It translates to CASSGANYGYTF.

This rearrangement joins TRBV5-1 to TRBJ2-3; 9 bases line up with TRBD2. The CDR3 loop spans 17 amino acids. Germline trimming cut 1 base from V and 2 bases from J; bases unmatched to any gene: 8. The V gene's germline CDR1 is SGHRS and CDR2 YFSETQ. This chain's CDR3 is CASSLSASGVNTDTQYF. The CDR3, as DNA: TGCGCCAGCAGCTTGTCGGCTAGCGGGGTCAACACAGATACGCAGTATTTT.

This clone was seen only a few times. The rearrangement uses TRBV4-2 and TRBJ1-2; TRBD1 is a possible D gene (5 bases). This CDR3 region has 16 residues. CDR1 is LGHNA, CDR2 YNFKEQ, per germline. V shed 0 bases and J shed 4 bases, with 15 bases lying between them. Here the CDR3 DNA reads TGTGCCAGCAGCCAAGATAGTCAGGGACTGGTCTATGGCTACACCTTC. Protein: CASSQDSQGLVYGYTF.

This sequence joins TRBV3-1 (or the pseudogene TRBV3-2) and TRBJ2-1; TRBD1 might be the D (6 bases). The ends were cut back, 1 base at V and 3 bases at J, with 25 bases in the middle. The germline gives CDR1 LGHDT, CDR2 YNNKEL (reference sequence). The CDR3 is 20 residues long. CDR3 protein: CASSQGRLADYEGVYNEQFF. As DNA, the CDR3 is TGTGCCAGCAGCCAAGGCAGGCTAGCCGACTATGAGGGGGTCTACAATGAGCAGTTCTTC.

This clone was seen many times. CDR3 DNA: TGTGCCAGCAGCCGACGGGAGCGGGACTTCTACAATGAGCAGTTCTTC. This gives the protein CASSRRERDFYNEQFF. This chain uses TRBV7-9 with TRBJ2-1; 7 bases are shared with TRBD2. J was trimmed by 3 bases and V by 5 bases; bases with no gene match: 10. This CDR3 has 16 residues. The germline V gene encodes CDR1 SEHNR and CDR2 FQNEAQ (reference sequence).

This clone was seen more than once but under ten times. The chain combines TRBV6-5 with TRBJ1-2, with no clear D. Per the germline V gene, CDR1 is MNHEY and CDR2 is SVGAGI. Between the trimmed V and J ends, which lost 4 bases and 0 bases, there was a span of 12 bases. The CDR3 consists of 15 residues. DNA of the CDR3: TGTGCCAGCAGTTCCCCTGCAGGTTCTAACTATGGCTACACCTTC. It yields the protein CASSSPAGSNYGYTF.

This sequence joins TRBV7-9 and TRBJ1-1; D might be TRBD1 (5 bases). V was clipped by 0 bases and J by 4 bases, with 9 bases between them. The CDR3 extends over 14 amino acids. Germline V CDR1 and CDR2: SEHNR, FQNEAQ (reference sequence). CDR3 nucleotide sequence: TGTGCCAGCAGCTTAGCACCAGGGCTCACTGAAGCTTTCTTT. Its protein product is CASSLAPGLTEAFF.

CDR3 protein: CASNHRCKYF. Written as DNA, the CDR3 is TGTGCCAGCAATCACAGGTGTAAGTACTTC. V is TRBV27 and J is TRBJ2-7; possibly TRBD1 for D (5 bases). The CDR3 extends over 10 amino acids. Deletions cut 7 bases from V and 11 bases from J, with 12 bases between. The V gene's germline CDR1 is MNHEY and CDR2 SMNVEV (reference sequence).